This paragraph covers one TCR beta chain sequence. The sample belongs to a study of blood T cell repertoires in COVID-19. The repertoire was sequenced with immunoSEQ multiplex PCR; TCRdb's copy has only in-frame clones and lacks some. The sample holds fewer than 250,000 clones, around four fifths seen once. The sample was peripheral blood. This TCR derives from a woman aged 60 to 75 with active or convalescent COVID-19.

The CDR3 DNA is TGTGCCAGCAGTCCGGGCCGGGGGACAGATACGCAGTATTTT. It yields the protein CASSPGRGTDTQYF. The V call is TRBV7-2, the J call TRBJ2-3; a possible D gene is TRBD2 (6 bases). Germline CDR1 reads SGHTA; CDR2 reads FQGNSA. Trimming took 6 bases from V and 3 from J, leaving 13 bases between them. CDR3 size: 14 residues.